The next 18 T cell receptor beta chains were all read from a single sample in a study of blood T cell repertoires in COVID-19. Assay used: immunoSEQ multiplex PCR; TCRdb lists only in-frame clones, some missing. The sample consists of about 320,000 clones, roughly 85% of them appearing once. Sample: peripheral blood. The receptors were sampled from a human donor in a cohort sampled during active COVID-19.

V and J are TRBV19 and TRBJ1-6, with 9 positions matching TRBD1. CDR3 size: 13 residues. The V segment lost 6 bases and the J segment 10 bases; nucleotides outside the gene matches: 4. Germline V gives CDR1 LNHDA, CDR2 SQIVND (reference sequence). CDR3 coding DNA: TGTGCCAGTAGCAGACAGGGGGAGTCACCCCTCCACTTT. As protein: CASSRQGESPLHF.

This clone showed up just once. The chain employs TRBV12-5 and TRBJ2-1; 7 bases line up with TRBD1. With V trimmed by 5 bases and J by 6 bases, 13 bases remained unmatched. Germline loops: CDR1 LGHNT, CDR2 FRNRAP. The CDR3 covers 16 residues. The CDR3, as DNA: TGTGCTAGTGGTCCAAACCCGGGACAGATCTTCAATGAGCAGTTCTTC. This sequence encodes CASGPNPGQIFNEQFF.

J is TRBJ1-6 and V is TRBV6-5; tentatively, D is TRBD1 (5 bases). V shed 0 bases and J shed 4 bases, with 10 bases lying between them. CDR3 length: 16 amino acids. The germline gives CDR1 MNHEY, CDR2 SVGAGI. The CDR3: CASSYSGQVYNSPLHF. CDR3 DNA: TGTGCCAGCAGTTACTCGGGGCAGGTTTATAATTCACCCCTCCACTTT.

In its sample, this clone was seen once. The chain carries TRBV12-3 or TRBV12-4 and TRBJ1-3; D is ambiguous. The V end lost 5 bases, the J end lost 3 bases, and 8 bases lay between the germline ends. This CDR3 is 13 amino acids long. The CDR3 DNA reads TGTGCCAGCAGTCTTGACTTTGGAAACACCATATATTTT. Protein product: CASSLDFGNTIYF.

The sample holds one count of this clone. The chain is built from TRBV19 and TRBJ1-1; D is possibly TRBD1 (5 bases). This CDR3 has 15 amino acids. V was trimmed by 4 bases and J by 9 bases, leaving 21 bases between them. The germline gives CDR1 LNHDA, CDR2 SQIVND (reference sequence). For the CDR3, the DNA is TGTGCCAGTAGTAAAAAACAGGAATTGTTTAAGCAAGCTTTCTTT. It yields the protein CASSKKQELFKQAFF.

The rearrangement links TRBV5-1 to TRBJ1-1; TRBD1 might be the D (5 bases). The V gene's germline CDR1 is SGHRS and CDR2 YFSETQ. The CDR3 runs to 16 residues. Trimming removed 3 bases at V and 3 bases at J, with 18 bases between. The CDR3 sequence: CASSSRQLQRDTEAFF. CDR3 in DNA: TGCGCCAGCAGCTCGCGACAGCTACAAAGGGACACTGAAGCTTTCTTT. Variable domain in full (rest from reference TRBV5-1 and TRBJ1-1): KAGVTQTPRYLIKTRGQQVTLSCSPISGHRSVSWYQQTPGQGLQFLFEYFSETQRNKGNFPGRFSGRQFSNSRSEMNVSTLELGDSALYLCASSSRQLQRDTEAFFGQGTRLTVV.

This chain joins TRBV10-2 and TRBJ1-6; 7 nucleotides align to TRBD1. Germline trimming cut 3 bases from V and 6 bases from J; bases unmatched to any gene: 8. This CDR3 region has 16 residues. The germline gives CDR1 WSHSY, CDR2 SAAADI. CDR3 in DNA: TGCGCCAGCAGTGACTTCCAGGGGGTGGGTAATTCACCCCTCCACTTT. Translation gives CASSDFQGVGNSPLHF.

V and J are TRBV3-1 (or the pseudogene TRBV3-2) and TRBJ2-7, with TRBD1 as a possible D gene (5 bases). Germline V CDR1 and CDR2: LGHDT, YNNKEL (reference sequence). Trimming pared 1 base from V and 0 bases from J, leaving 16 bases between. There are 17 residues in the CDR3. The CDR3 here is CASSQGTTGHFSYEQYF. In DNA form, the CDR3 reads TGTGCCAGCAGCCAAGGAACTACAGGTCACTTCTCCTACGAGCAGTACTTC.

The chain has TRBV6-5 and TRBJ2-7, with D possibly matching TRBD2 (5 bases). V dropped 1 base and J dropped 0 bases, with 10 bases sitting between them. CDR1 and CDR2 from the germline V gene are MNHEY and SVGAGI. The CDR3 totals 15 residues. The CDR3: CASSYLATASYEQYF. CDR3 coding DNA: TGTGCCAGCAGTTACTTAGCGACGGCCTCCTACGAGCAGTACTTC.

The chain employs TRBV2 and TRBJ2-2; D remains unclear. This CDR3 contains 15 residues. Germline V gives CDR1 SNHLY, CDR2 FYNNEI. V was cut by 3 bases and J by 3 bases, with 11 bases left in between. CDR3 in amino acids: CASSDPHQDTGELFF. Written as DNA, the CDR3 is TGTGCCAGCAGTGACCCCCATCAGGACACCGGGGAGCTGTTTTTT.

This chain links TRBV6-5 with TRBJ2-3; possibly TRBD2 for D (6 bases). CDR1 and CDR2 (germline): MNHEY, SVGAGI. This CDR3 has 12 residues. V lost 7 bases to trimming and J lost 4 bases, with 9 bases between them. CDR3 loop: CASKGLPDTQYF. In DNA form, the CDR3 reads TGTGCCAGCAAGGGACTTCCAGATACGCAGTATTTT.

V usage is TRBV5-1 and J usage is TRBJ1-2; the D gene is possibly TRBD1 (5 bases). Germline V gene sequence: CDR1 SGHRS, CDR2 YFSETQ. This CDR3 has 13 amino acids. V was cut by 4 bases and J by 8 bases, with 15 bases left in between. CDR3 sequence (DNA): TGCGCCAGCAGCCAACAGGTGGCCTGGGGCTACACCTTC. This translates into CASSQQVAWGYTF.

This clone has only a few counts. The genes are TRBV5-5 and TRBJ2-3; D is possibly TRBD1 (5 bases). Between the trimmed V and J ends, which lost 3 bases and 4 bases, there was a span of 12 bases. Germline CDR1 is SGHKS and CDR2 is YYEKEE (reference sequence). This CDR3 contains 14 residues. CDR3 in amino acids: CASSSEDISDTQYF. CDR3 DNA sequence: TGTGCCAGCAGCTCTGAGGACATATCAGATACGCAGTATTTT.

Comment on this clone: One junction end disagrees with the germline gene, perhaps due to a read error. This chain uses TRBV12-5 with TRBJ2-1; 7 nucleotides match TRBD1. The CDR3 runs 16 residues. CDR1 and CDR2 (germline): LGHNT, FRNRAP. CDR3 nucleotide sequence: TGTGCTAGTGGTTTCCCCGGGACAGAGTCCTACGATGAGCAGTTCTTC. Translating gives CASGFPGTESYDEQFF.

The V and J genes are TRBV7-9 and TRBJ2-2, with 8 bases aligning to TRBD1. J lost 4 bases, V lost 3 bases, and 7 bases had no gene match. The CDR3 has 16 residues. Germline CDR1 reads SEHNR; CDR2 reads FQNEAQ (reference sequence). The CDR3 DNA reads TGTGCCAGCAGCTTTAGTCAGGGGGCAGGCACCGGGGAGCTGTTTTTT. Translating gives CASSFSQGAGTGELFF. The whole variable domain, remainder taken from reference TRBV7-9 and TRBJ2-2, is DTGVSQNPRHKITKRGQNVTFRCDPISEHNRLYWYRQTLGQGPEFLTYFQNEAQLEKSRLLSDRFSAERPKGSFSTLEIQRTEQGDSAMYLCASSFSQGAGTGELFFGEGSRLTVL.

V is TRBV4-1 and J is TRBJ1-2; 7 positions agree with TRBD1. Germline CDR1 MGHRA, CDR2 YSYEKL. The CDR3 sequence is 18 residues long. The junction had 11 bases not matched to a gene; V was cut back by 1 base and J by 0 bases. CDR3 coding DNA: TGCGCCAGCAGCCAAGGGGACAGTAGTCGGGGGTCTAACTATGGCTACACCTTC. Translation: CASSQGDSSRGSNYGYTF.

The chain is built from TRBV6-5 and TRBJ1-1; 7 bases align to TRBD1. Germline V gene data show CDR1 as MNHEY and CDR2 as SVGAGI. Unmatched junction bases numbered 5, after V lost 6 bases and J lost 7 bases. This CDR3 has 12 residues. CDR3 bases: TGTGCCAGCAGATGGACAGGCGGTGAAGCTTTCTTT. Translated: CASRWTGGEAFF.

CDR3: CAWGLADTQYF. Written as DNA, the CDR3 is TGTGCCTGGGGGCTTGCAGATACGCAGTATTTT. The chain carries TRBV30 and TRBJ2-3; D uncertain. V lost 5 bases to trimming and J lost 4 bases, with 7 bases between them. The CDR3 length is 11 residues. Germline V gene data show CDR1 as GTSNPN and CDR2 as SVGIG (reference sequence).